This T cell receptor (beta chain) was captured by sequencing in a study of T cell repertoires in cytomegalovirus infection. V lost 6 bases, J lost 4 bases, and 19 bases lay in between. CDR3 length: 16 residues. Study results and caveats: Dominant in the ex vivo response were TCR beta clonotypes restricted by HLA-C and specific for CMV.

TCRdb reprocessed the reads via MiXCR and lists one record per CDR3 protein. The table shows about 900,000 distinct CDR3 sequences, with under 40% occurring only once. Points on this clonotype: Antigen unknown.

The source is a human donor in good health (CMV status not recorded). Some clones in this sample may be carry-over from other donors' samples. This sequence joins TRBV12-3 or TRBV12-4 and TRBJ2-1; the D gene could be TRBD1 or TRBD2 (6 bases each). The material sequenced was cultured CD8+ T cells from PBMCs, taken from culture after CMV antigen stimulation. The CDR3: CASSFPGAQFYNEQFF. CDR3 sequence (DNA): TGTGCCAGCAGCTTTCCGGGGGCCCAATTTTACAATGAGCAGTTCTTC.